This T cell receptor (beta chain) is drawn from a study of T-cell memory formation after mild COVID-19. TCRdb analysed the 5' RACE reads with MiXCR anew, one entry per CDR3 protein. The table has 300,000 to 350,000 distinct CDR3 sequences, roughly 13% seen once. The V gene's germline CDR1 is LGHNA and CDR2 YSLEER. Trimming pared 0 bases from V and 0 bases from J, leaving 11 bases between. CDR3 size: 16 residues. Input material: PBMCs or a T cell subset sorted from them (not recorded which). This TCR was sampled from a man between 18 and 29 years old who had mild COVID-19 (a few samples of this study predate the infection). Cell type and time point are not known. This chain connects TRBV4-3 to TRBJ1-2; D remains unclear. This chain's CDR3 is CASSQDRSRANYGYTF. CDR3 sequence (DNA): TGCGCCAGCAGCCAAGATAGGTCCCGAGCTAACTATGGCTACACCTTC.